The clone carrying this T cell receptor beta chain was seen at least ten times. What it binds is not known. The sample is drawn from a study of T-cell memory formation after mild COVID-19. Whole-study results and caveats: The authors did not confirm SARS-CoV-2 specificity of second-wave clones peaking day 37. Some responding clones appeared in pre-infection memory, suggesting cross-reactive memory joined. Later expanders leaned toward CD4+, whereas clones contracting from day 15 to 85 were balanced CD4/CD8.

V lost 7 bases to trimming and J lost 4 bases; unmatched junction nucleotides: 7. CDR3 length equals 15 residues. In germline, CDR1 is LGHDT, CDR2 YNNKEL (reference sequence). 5'RACE with constant-segment primers built TCRalpha and TCRbeta cDNA libraries with UMIs. TCRdb re-analysed the 5' RACE reads in MiXCR, keeping a single row per CDR3 protein. The sample has about half a million distinct CDR3 sequences; about 18% are singletons. The sequenced sample consisted of PBMCs or a T cell subset sorted from them (not recorded which). This sequence was found in an adult woman who had mild COVID-19 (a few samples of this study predate the infection). Cell type and time point are not known. The rearrangement links TRBV3-1 to TRBJ2-1; 10 bases map to TRBD1. The chain's CDR3 is CASNRWDRGYNEQFF. CDR3 coding DNA: TGTGCCAGCAACCGGTGGGACAGGGGATACAATGAGCAGTTCTTC.